These 5 T cell receptor delta chains were all obtained from the same sample, sequenced in a study of DNA immune sequencing with unique molecular identifiers. A 32-plex genomic DNA assay used primers for all 8 TRDV and 4 TRDJ genes. In around 3 barcoding PCR cycles, molecules received a 12-nucleotide UMI, then adapter PCR followed. TCRdb applied CATT to the multiplex PCR reads for clone calling. Of around 1,900 delta-chain clones listed, about 18% were seen once; the top ten hold roughly 31%. The sequenced material came from gamma-delta T cells from PBMCs. Every receptor here comes from a human donor in good health.

This clone occurred a few times. The rearrangement links TRDV2 to TRDJ1; 10 positions agree with TRDD3. This CDR3 has 17 amino acids. V was clipped by 0 bases and J by 0 bases; unmatched bases: 6. CDR1 and CDR2 (germline): GEAIGNYY, EKD. The CDR3 is CACDTLTGGSYTDKLIF. CDR3 bases: TGTGCCTGTGACACCCTTACTGGGGGATCGTACACCGATAAACTCATCTTT.

By proportion, this clone is large. Other DNA sequences from this sample encode an identical CDR3 as well. The rearrangement joins TRDV1 to TRDJ1; 10 bases agree with TRDD3. In germline, CDR1 is TSWWSYY, CDR2 QGS. The CDR3 length is 22 residues. Trimming took 0 bases from V and 1 from J; bases not matched to a gene: 20. The CDR3: CALGELEGNFGGYMLITDKLIF. The DNA of the CDR3 is TGTGCTCTTGGGGAACTAGAGGGAAACTTTGGGGGATACATGCTAATCACCGATAAACTCATCTTT.

Only a few counts were recorded for this clone. TCRdb records a much larger clone's protein for this DNA, with a difference at residue 14 that likely arises from a read error; the protein given is the translation of the DNA. This sequence joins TRDV1 and TRDJ1, with 8 bases aligning to TRDD3. Germline V gene sequence: CDR1 TSWWSYY, CDR2 QGS. This CDR3 spans 19 amino acids. V shed 4 bases and J 4 bases; nucleotides not matched to a gene: 20. The DNA of the CDR3 is TGTGCTCTTGGGGCCTTCTACTACGACTGGGGGTTATACATCGATAAACTCATCTTT. As protein: CALGAFYYDWGLYIDKLIF.

Concerning this clone: This likely stems from a read error, as it lies one base from a far larger clone. The chain recombines TRDV2 with TRDJ1; 10 bases fit TRDD3. This CDR3 has 15 residues. Germline CDR1 and CDR2: GEAIGNYY and EKD. Losses at the gene ends were 4 bases for V and 3 bases for J; bases not matched to a gene: 7. The CDR3 loop reads CACETLGDIPDKLIF. In nucleotides, the CDR3 is TGTGCCTGTGAAACCCTGGGGGATATTCCCGATAAACTCATCTTT.

This clone was found a few times. TCRdb's protein for this DNA is that of a much larger clone and differs from the translation at residue 8, likely a read error; the protein shown is the DNA translation. This chain's CDR3 is CALGAFYNDWGLYTDKLIF. DNA for the CDR3: TGTGCTCTTGGGGCCTTCTACAACGACTGGGGGTTATACACCGATAAACTCATCTTT. This chain uses TRDV1 with TRDJ1; 8 bases agree with TRDD3. Trimming took 4 bases from V and 0 from J; bases not matched to a gene: 16. The length of the CDR3 is 19 residues. The germline V gene has CDR1 TSWWSYY and CDR2 QGS.